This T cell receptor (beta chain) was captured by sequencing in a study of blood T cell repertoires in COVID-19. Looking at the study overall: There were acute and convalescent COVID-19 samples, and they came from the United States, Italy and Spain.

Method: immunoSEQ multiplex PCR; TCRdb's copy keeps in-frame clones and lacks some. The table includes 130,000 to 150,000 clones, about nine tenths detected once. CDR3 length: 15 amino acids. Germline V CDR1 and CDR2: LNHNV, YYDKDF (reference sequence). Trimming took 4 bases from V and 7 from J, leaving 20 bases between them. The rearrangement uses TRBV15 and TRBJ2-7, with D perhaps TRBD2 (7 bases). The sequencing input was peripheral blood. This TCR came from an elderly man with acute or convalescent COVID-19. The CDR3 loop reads CATSKDGGGSLEQYF. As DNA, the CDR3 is TGTGCCACCAGCAAAGATGGCGGGGGCTCCTTGGAGCAGTACTTC.